This T cell receptor (beta chain) was retrieved from a study of CD8+ T cells in alopecia areata. General study points: Mouse data revealed clearer TCR sharing than patient data did, a gap possibly tied to HLA. Clonality was higher in lesional than normal scalp, especially in alopecia totalis/universalis. Alphabeta T cells residing in normal skin are also sequenced in scalp samples.

V lost 7 bases to trimming and J lost 5 bases, with 3 bases between them. The germline CDR1 and CDR2 sequences are MNHEY and SMNVEV (reference sequence). The length of the CDR3 is 9 residues. This clone appeared a few times. Its antigen remains unidentified. Extracted from the samples, RNA was reverse transcribed into cDNA to serve as the sequencing template. The assay was immunoSEQ multiplex PCR, and TCRdb's table has in-frame clones only and misses some. This table has about 150,000 clones, around 62% appearing once. The rearrangement uses TRBV27 and TRBJ2-7, with D unresolved. The clonotype originates from a human donor in good health. The sequenced material came from CD8+ T cells sorted from blood. The CDR3 spells CASNNEQYF. For the CDR3, the DNA is TGTGCCAGCAACAACGAGCAGTACTTC.